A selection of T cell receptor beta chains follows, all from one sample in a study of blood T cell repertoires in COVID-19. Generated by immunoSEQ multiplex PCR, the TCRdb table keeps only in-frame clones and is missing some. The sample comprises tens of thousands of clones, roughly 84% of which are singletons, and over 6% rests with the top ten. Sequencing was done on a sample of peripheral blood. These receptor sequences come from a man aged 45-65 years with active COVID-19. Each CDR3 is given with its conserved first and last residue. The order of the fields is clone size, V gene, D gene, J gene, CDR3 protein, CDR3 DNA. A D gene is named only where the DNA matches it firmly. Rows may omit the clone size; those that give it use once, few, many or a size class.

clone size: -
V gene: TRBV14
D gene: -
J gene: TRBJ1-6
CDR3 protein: CASSQGGTLHF
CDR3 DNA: TGTGCCAGCAGCCAGGGAGGGACTCTCCACTTT

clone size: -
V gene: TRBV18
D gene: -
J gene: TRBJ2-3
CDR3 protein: CASSPWTASTDTQYF
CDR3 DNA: TGTGCCAGCTCACCCTGGACAGCTAGCACAGATACGCAGTATTTT

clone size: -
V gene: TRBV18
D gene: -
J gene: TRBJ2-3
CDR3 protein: CASSERDTQYF
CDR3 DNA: TGTGCCAGCTCCGAGCGGGATACGCAGTATTTT

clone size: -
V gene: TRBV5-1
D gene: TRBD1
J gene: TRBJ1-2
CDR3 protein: CASSSAGTGSYGYTF
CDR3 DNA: TGCGCCAGCAGCTCGGCCGGGACAGGGTCCTATGGCTACACCTTC

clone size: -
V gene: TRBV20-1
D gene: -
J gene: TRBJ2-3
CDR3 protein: CSASGGTASTDTQYF
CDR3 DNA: TGCAGTGCTAGTGGCGGGACAGCTAGCACAGATACGCAGTATTTT

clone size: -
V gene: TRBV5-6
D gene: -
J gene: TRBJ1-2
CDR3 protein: CASSRGRGPTGYGYTF
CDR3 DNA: TGTGCCAGCAGCCGGGGGAGGGGACCGACGGGGTATGGCTACACCTTC

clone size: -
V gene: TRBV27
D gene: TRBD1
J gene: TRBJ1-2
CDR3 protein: CASSTWTGDNYGYTF
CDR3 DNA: TGTGCCAGCTCAACCTGGACAGGTGATAACTATGGCTACACCTTC

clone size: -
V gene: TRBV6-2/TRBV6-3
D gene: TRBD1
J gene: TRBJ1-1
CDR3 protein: CASSPGQGAIAFF
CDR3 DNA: TGTGCCAGCAGCCCAGGACAGGGGGCTATAGCTTTCTTT

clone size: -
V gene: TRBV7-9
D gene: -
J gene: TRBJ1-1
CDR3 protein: CASSLAGGEAFF
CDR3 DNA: TGTGCCAGCAGCTTAGCGGGAGGGGAAGCTTTCTTT

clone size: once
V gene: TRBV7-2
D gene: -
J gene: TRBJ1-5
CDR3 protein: CASSLAGQINQPQHF
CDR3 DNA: TGTGCCAGCAGCTTAGCCGGACAGATCAATCAGCCCCAGCATTTT

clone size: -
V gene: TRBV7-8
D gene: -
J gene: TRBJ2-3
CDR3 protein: CASSLMASVNTQYF
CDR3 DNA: TGTGCCAGTAGCTTAATGGCTAGCGTAAATACGCAGTATTTT

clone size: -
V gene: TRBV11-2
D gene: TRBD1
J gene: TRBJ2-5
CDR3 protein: CASSARDSQETQYF
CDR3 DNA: TGTGCCAGCAGCGCCCGGGACAGCCAAGAGACCCAGTACTTC

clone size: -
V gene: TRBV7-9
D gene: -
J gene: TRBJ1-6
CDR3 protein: CASSLGPRALHF
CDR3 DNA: TGTGCCAGCAGCTTAGGACCTCGGGCCCTCCACTTT

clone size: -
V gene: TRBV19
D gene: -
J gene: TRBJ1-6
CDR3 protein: CASRAPFPAPLHF
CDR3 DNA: TGTGCCAGTAGAGCCCCCTTCCCGGCACCCCTCCACTTT

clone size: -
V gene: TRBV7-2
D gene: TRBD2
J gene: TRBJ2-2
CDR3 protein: CASSLLAGGTTGELFF
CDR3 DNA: TGTGCCAGCAGCCTCCTGGCGGGGGGGACCACCGGGGAGCTGTTTTTT